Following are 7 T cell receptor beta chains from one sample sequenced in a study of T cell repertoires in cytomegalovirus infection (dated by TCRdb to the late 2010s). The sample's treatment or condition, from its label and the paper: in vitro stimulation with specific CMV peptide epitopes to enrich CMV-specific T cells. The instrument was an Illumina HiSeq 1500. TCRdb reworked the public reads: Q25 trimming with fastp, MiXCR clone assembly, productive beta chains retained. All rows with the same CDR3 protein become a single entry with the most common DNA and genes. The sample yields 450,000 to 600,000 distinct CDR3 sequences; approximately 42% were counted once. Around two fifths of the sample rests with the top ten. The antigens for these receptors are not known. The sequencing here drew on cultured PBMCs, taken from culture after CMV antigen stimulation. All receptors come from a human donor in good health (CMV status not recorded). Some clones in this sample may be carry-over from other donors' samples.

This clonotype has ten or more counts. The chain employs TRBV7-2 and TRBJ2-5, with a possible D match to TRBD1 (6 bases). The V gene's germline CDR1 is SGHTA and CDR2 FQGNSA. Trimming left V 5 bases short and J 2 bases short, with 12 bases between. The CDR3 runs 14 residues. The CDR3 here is CASSPQGFQETQYF. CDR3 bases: TGTGCCAGCAGCCCACAGGGATTTCAAGAGACCCAGTACTTC.

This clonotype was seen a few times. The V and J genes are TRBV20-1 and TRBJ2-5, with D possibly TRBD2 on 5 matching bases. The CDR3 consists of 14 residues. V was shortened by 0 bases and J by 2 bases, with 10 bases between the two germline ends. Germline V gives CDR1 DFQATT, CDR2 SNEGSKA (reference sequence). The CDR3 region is CSARDWTGQETQYF. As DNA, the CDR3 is TGCAGTGCTAGAGATTGGACGGGGCAAGAGACCCAGTACTTC.

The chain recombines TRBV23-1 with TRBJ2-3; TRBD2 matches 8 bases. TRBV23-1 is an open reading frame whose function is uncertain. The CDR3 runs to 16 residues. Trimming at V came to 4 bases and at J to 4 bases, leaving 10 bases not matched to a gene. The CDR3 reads CASSPSGSKTSDTQYF. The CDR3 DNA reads TGCGCCAGCAGTCCGAGCGGGAGCAAAACGTCAGATACGCAGTATTTT.

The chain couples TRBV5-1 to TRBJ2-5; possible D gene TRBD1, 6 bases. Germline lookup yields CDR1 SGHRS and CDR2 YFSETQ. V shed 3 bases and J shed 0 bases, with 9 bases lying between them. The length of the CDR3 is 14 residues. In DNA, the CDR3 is TGCGCCAGCAGCTACGGGACAAACCAAGAGACCCAGTACTTC. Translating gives CASSYGTNQETQYF.

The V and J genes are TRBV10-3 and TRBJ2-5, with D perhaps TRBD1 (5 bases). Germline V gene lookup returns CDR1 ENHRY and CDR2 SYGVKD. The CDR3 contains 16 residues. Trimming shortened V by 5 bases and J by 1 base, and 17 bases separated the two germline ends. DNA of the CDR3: TGTGCCATCAGTCCCCTGGGGCAGGGCCCCCAAGAGACCCAGTACTTC. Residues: CAISPLGQGPQETQYF.

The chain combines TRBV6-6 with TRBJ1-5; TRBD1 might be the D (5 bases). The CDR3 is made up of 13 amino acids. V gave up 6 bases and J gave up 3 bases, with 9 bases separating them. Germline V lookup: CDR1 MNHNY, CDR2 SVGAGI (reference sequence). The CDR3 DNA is TGTGCCAGCAGCCGGGGACCCAATCAGCCCCAGCATTTT. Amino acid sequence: CASSRGPNQPQHF.

The CDR3 protein is CASRPGTGLWDEQYF. Written as DNA, the CDR3 is TGTGCCAGCAGACCCGGGACAGGGTTATGGGACGAGCAGTACTTC. J is TRBJ2-7 and V is TRBV7-9; the match to TRBD1 covers 9 bases. The germline V gene encodes CDR1 SEHNR and CDR2 FQNEAQ (reference sequence). The CDR3 loop spans 15 amino acids. Trimming at V came to 6 bases and at J to 5 bases, leaving 11 bases not matched to a gene.